At least ten counts were recorded for the clone carrying this T cell receptor (beta chain). The entry originates in a study of human T cells and chemical hapten exposure. Study background: Per-sample TCR yield variation was attributed mainly to small pooled library volume differences.

The CDR3 runs 12 residues. Germline V CDR1 and CDR2: SQVTM, ANQGSEA. Trimming cost V 3 bases and J 5 bases; bases outside gene matches: 3. Per the original data handling: Sample-level TCR yields exhibited a median of approximately 88,000, with a range of 23,224 to 690,600. Via MiXCR, TCRdb re-called the RACE reads, giving one row per CDR3 protein. TCRdb's processing, not the study's, gives the V and J calls here. The data hold 350,000 to 400,000 distinct CDR3 sequences, with roughly 5.3% observed a single time. Time point denoted: pre-sensitization, week 0. As to treatment: therapeutic diphenylcyclopropenone sensitization with weekly scalp DPC. Investigators collected blood before applying each patch test.

This clonotype was obtained from a woman in her forties or fifties with alopecia areata. Some clones in this sample may be carry-over from other donors' samples. V and J are TRBV29-1 and TRBJ1-2; TRBD1 matches at 7 bases. Sequenced here: whole blood, sampled in connection with sensitization to the hapten diphenylcyclopropenone (DPC). CDR3 region: CSVEGTAYGYTF. The CDR3 DNA is TGCAGCGTTGAGGGGACAGCTTATGGCTACACCTTC. The full variable domain, with the rest looked up from reference TRBV29-1 and TRBJ1-2, is SAVISQKPSRDICQRGTSLTIQCQVDSQVTMMFWYRQQPGQSLTLIATANQGSEATYESGFVIDKFPISRPNLTFSTLTVSNMSPEDSSIYLCSVEGTAYGYTFGSGTRLTVV.